This entry lists 3 T cell receptor beta chains sequenced from one sample in a study of cytomegalovirus exposure and HLA in healthy donors. 13 Jbeta primers and 60 Vbeta primers were used for the PCR. Produced via immunoSEQ multiplex PCR; TCRdb's table is partial and in-frame only. Seen here are 110,000 or so clones, roughly 80% observed once, and the top ten hold 4% to 5%. Sequencing was carried out using PBMCs. The source of these receptors is a man aged 45 to 65 in good health and CMV-seropositive.

V is TRBV5-6 and J is TRBJ2-1; TRBD2 might be the D (6 bases). Trimming shortened V by 3 bases and J by 3 bases, and 22 bases separated the two germline ends. CDR3 length: 18 amino acids. Germline V CDR1 and CDR2: SGHDT, YYEEEE. CDR3 DNA sequence: TGTGCCAGCAGCTACCTCCTTACGGGAGAGAGGGTCTACAATGAGCAGTTCTTC. This translates into CASSYLLTGERVYNEQFF.

The chain joins TRBV10-3 to TRBJ2-7, with 10 bases identical to TRBD1. Germline CDR1 ENHRY, CDR2 SYGVKD. V gave up 0 bases and J gave up 4 bases; unmatched junction bases: 3. The CDR3 extends over 15 amino acids. CDR3 sequence reads: CAISESGQGRYEQYF. The CDR3 nucleotides are TGTGCCATCAGTGAGTCGGGACAGGGGAGGTACGAGCAGTACTTC.

The chain joins TRBV5-1 to TRBJ2-1; D uncertain. Trimming took 2 bases from V and 10 from J, leaving 7 bases between them. The CDR3 sequence is 11 residues long. Germline V gene lookup returns CDR1 SGHRS and CDR2 YFSETQ. The CDR3 DNA reads as TGCGCCAGCAGCTTTAGCCGCGAGCAGTTCTTC. Amino acids: CASSFSREQFF.